This T cell receptor beta chain was profiled in a study of long-term antiretroviral therapy in people with HIV. The authors ran the immunoSEQ assay, v3.0, at survey level. Sequencing was performed with immunoSEQ multiplex PCR; in TCRdb, only in-frame clones are kept and a portion is missing. The table includes some 23,000 clones, 65% to 80% detected once. CDR1 and CDR2 (germline): SQVTM, ANQGSEA. The ends were cut back, 4 bases at V and 0 bases at J, with 16 bases in the middle. The CDR3 runs 15 residues. Sequencing was performed on unsorted PBMCs, taken 1.2 years after starting antiretroviral therapy. This chain connects TRBV29-1 to TRBJ2-7, with a weak D call TRBD2 (5 bases). This receptor was taken from a woman aged 40 to 49 with HIV. The CDR3 region has the DNA TGCAGCGTTGCTCCGAGGGAAGGGATCTCCTACGAGCAGTACTTC. Residues: CSVAPREGISYEQYF.